This is a list of T cell receptor beta chains from one sample in a study of immune evolution from preneoplasia to lung adenocarcinoma. Method: immunoSEQ multiplex PCR; TCRdb's copy keeps in-frame clones and lacks some. The sample includes approximately 4,900 clones, about 75% of them seen just once. What was sequenced was FFPE minimally invasive lung adenocarcinoma tissue. The source is a person between 55 and 80 years old with lung adenocarcinoma. Both conserved end residues are part of each CDR3. The order of the fields is J gene, clone size, D gene, V gene, CDR3 DNA, CDR3 protein. D genes are given only for firm matches. Clone size is shown for a subset of rows, as once, few, many or a class of expanded clone.

TRBJ1-1	NA	NA	TRBV5-1	TGCGCCAGCAGCCTCTGGACGGACCTTGAAGCTTTCTTT	CASSLWTDLEAFF
TRBJ2-5	NA	TRBD1	TRBV19	TGTGCCAGTAGTCCACGGACAGGGCCAGAGACCCAGTACTTC	CASSPRTGPETQYF
TRBJ1-6	NA	NA	TRBV13	TGTGCCAGCAGCTACACCGGGACGGCGCTTAATTCACCCCTCCACTTT	CASSYTGTALNSPLHF
TRBJ2-3	NA	NA	TRBV30	TGTGCCTGGAGTCCCGTGGATTTCACAGATACGCAGTATTTT	CAWSPVDFTDTQYF
TRBJ1-2	once	TRBD1	TRBV28	TGTGCCAGCAGTAAGGACAGGGTCCTCTATGGCTACACCTTC	CASSKDRVLYGYTF
TRBJ2-2	NA	TRBD1	TRBV5-4	TGTGCCAGCAGCTTGTCGGGGACAGGCCGAATCACCGGGGAGCTGTTTTTT	CASSLSGTGRITGELFF
TRBJ2-1	large	NA	TRBV4-2	TGTGCCAGCAGCCAAGAGACCGGGGGATCCTACAATGAGCAGTTCTTC	CASSQETGGSYNEQFF
TRBJ2-7	NA	TRBD1	TRBV4-3	TGCGCCAGCAGCCAATATCCTGTCGGGACAGGGGATTTATCCGAGCAGTACTTC	CASSQYPVGTGDLSEQYF
TRBJ2-3	NA	TRBD1	TRBV7-2	TGTGCCAGCAGCTTAGCACAGGGGGATACGCAGTATTTT	CASSLAQGDTQYF
TRBJ2-1	NA	NA	TRBV5-1	TGCGCCAGCAGCTTAGCGGGACAGTCCAACAATGAGCAGTTCTTC	CASSLAGQSNNEQFF
TRBJ2-7	NA	TRBD2	TRBV7-2	TGTGCCAGCAGCCAAGGGTCGGGACTACCAGGCTACGAGCAGTACTTC	CASSQGSGLPGYEQYF